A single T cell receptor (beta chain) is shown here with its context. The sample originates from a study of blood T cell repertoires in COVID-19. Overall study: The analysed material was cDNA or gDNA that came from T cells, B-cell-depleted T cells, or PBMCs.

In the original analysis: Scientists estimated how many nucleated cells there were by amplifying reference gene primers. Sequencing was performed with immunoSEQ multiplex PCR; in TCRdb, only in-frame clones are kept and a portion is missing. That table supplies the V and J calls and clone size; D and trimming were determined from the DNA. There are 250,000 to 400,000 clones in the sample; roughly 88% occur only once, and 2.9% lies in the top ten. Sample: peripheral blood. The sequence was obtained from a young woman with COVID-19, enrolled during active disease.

DNA of the CDR3: TGTGCCAGTAGTATCTCGCTCGGGACAGGGTGGATTAGAGGCTACACCTTC. Amino acids: CASSISLGTGWIRGYTF. This chain joins TRBV19 and TRBJ1-2; 9 nucleotides match TRBD1. There are 17 residues in the CDR3. The V and J ends lost 3 bases and 8 bases, in that order; junction bases with no gene match: 16. The germline gives CDR1 LNHDA, CDR2 SQIVND (reference sequence).